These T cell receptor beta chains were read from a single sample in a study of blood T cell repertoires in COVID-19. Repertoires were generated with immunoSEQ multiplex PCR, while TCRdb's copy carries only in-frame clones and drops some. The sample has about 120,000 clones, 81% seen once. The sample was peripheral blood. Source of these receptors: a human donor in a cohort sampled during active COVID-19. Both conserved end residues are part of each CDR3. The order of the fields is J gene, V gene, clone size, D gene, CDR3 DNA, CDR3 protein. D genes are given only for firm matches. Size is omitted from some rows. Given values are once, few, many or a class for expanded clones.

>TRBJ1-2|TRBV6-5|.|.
TGTGCCAGCAGTTACAGTGGCCGACAATACTATGGCTACACCTTC
CASSYSGRQYYGYTF
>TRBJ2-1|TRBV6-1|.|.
TGTGCCAGCAGTGTCAGTGGGGGCAGTCCCTACAATGAGCAGTTCTTC
CASSVSGGSPYNEQFF
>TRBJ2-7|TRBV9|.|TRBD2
TGTGCCAGCAGCGTTGTTGCCGTGGGAGCGGGGGCCCTTATTGAGCAGTACTTC
CASSVVAVGAGALIEQYF
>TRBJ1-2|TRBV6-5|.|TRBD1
TGTGCCAGCAGTTTTTCGGACAGGGGGAACGGCTACACCTTC
CASSFSDRGNGYTF
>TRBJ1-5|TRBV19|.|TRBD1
TGTGCCAGTGCGGACAGGGGGTCCCAGCATTTT
CASADRGSQHF
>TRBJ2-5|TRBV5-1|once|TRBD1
TGCGCCAGCAGCACCCCCGGGACAGGGGGCGCGGCAACCCAAGAGACCCAGTACTTC
CASSTPGTGGAATQETQYF
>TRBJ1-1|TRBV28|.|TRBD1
TGTGCCAGCATTTGGGGACAGTGGGAGAACACTGAAGCTTTCTTT
CASIWGQWENTEAFF
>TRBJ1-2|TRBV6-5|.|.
TGTGCCAGCAGTTATCAGGGATCGGTCTATGGCTACACCTTC
CASSYQGSVYGYTF
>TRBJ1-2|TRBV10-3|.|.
TGTGCCATCAGTGAGACAGGGCCCTATGGCTACACCTTC
CAISETGPYGYTF
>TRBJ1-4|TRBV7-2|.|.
TGTGCCAGCAGCTTAGAATCGGCGGCAACTAATGAAAAACTGTTTTTT
CASSLESAATNEKLFF
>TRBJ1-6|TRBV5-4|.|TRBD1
TGTGCCAGCAGCTCCCTGACAGGGATGGGTGGGAATTCACCCCTCCACTTT
CASSSLTGMGGNSPLHF
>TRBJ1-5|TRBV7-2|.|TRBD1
TGTGCCAGCAGCCAGGACAGGGTTCCCAATCAGCCCCAGCATTTT
CASSQDRVPNQPQHF